The entry that follows covers one TCR beta chain sequence. The antigen is undetermined. These data originate in a study of cytomegalovirus exposure and HLA in healthy donors. Study information: Some 180 million T cells yielded 117 million unique TCR beta sequences in earlier analysis. The study's findings and limits: Common viral pathogens seemed, in a later analysis, to connect with several of the most significant clusters. Per a later analysis, HLA-associated TCR beta chains showed more clonal expansion than other, equally common TCR beta chains.

The germline CDR1 and CDR2 sequences are SNHLY and FYNNEI. Trimming took off 5 bases at V and 9 bases at J, with 8 bases between the two ends. This CDR3 comprises 12 residues. The PCR ran on 60 Vbeta and 13 Jbeta primers. Only in-frame clones appear in the TCRdb table, and some are missing; sequencing was by immunoSEQ multiplex PCR. In all, the sample yields about 160,000 clones. The sample taken for sequencing was PBMCs. The chain combines TRBV2 with TRBJ1-6; a weak D match, TRBD1 (6 bases). The source is a woman aged 55-69 years in good health and CMV-seronegative. CDR3 amino acids: CASSLQGSPLHF. CDR3 bases: TGTGCCAGCAGTTTACAGGGTTCACCCCTCCACTTT.